The clone carrying this T cell receptor beta chain was seen more than once but under ten times. Its antigen remains unidentified. Study conclusions and caveats: Tumor Tregs overlapped most with tumor, then blood, naive CD4+ cells.

Memory CD4+ cells were defined as CD4+CD45RO+CD25-. Constant-region reverse primers amplified full-length variable regions, followed by semi-nested Nested Universal Primer A PCR. One entry per CDR3 protein results from TCRdb running MiXCR on the 5' RACE reads. The sample holds 25,000 to 35,000 distinct CDR3 sequences; about 24% are singletons and the top ten take about 4.3%. Deletions cut 6 bases from V and 9 bases from J, with 18 bases between. Germline V lookup: CDR1 MNHEY, CDR2 SVGAGI. The CDR3 consists of 14 residues. The gene calls are TRBV6-5 and TRBJ1-5; D remains unclear. The specimen was memory CD4+ T cells sorted from blood. This sample's subset: memory CD4+ T cells, CD4+CD45RO+CD25-. The TCR originated in a female donor with breast cancer. This CDR3 reads CASSPRQPGGPQHF. The CDR3 DNA sequence: TGTGCCAGCAGCCCTAGACAACCAGGCGGGCCCCAGCATTTT.